Each of the 11 T cell receptor beta chains below was sequenced from the same sample in a study of shared clonotypes between healthy human individuals. Using immunoSEQ multiplex PCR, the repertoire was profiled, and TCRdb retains in-frame clones only, with some absent. Among 2 million to 3 million clones listed, approximately 94% were seen once. The specimen sequenced was naive CD4+ T cells from PBMCs. Documented subset: CD45RA+ positively selected. These receptors were obtained from a man between 18 and 29 years old in good health. Some clones in this sample may be carry-over from other donors' samples.

There are a few counts of this clone. One end of the junction does not line up with germline, which may come from a read error. The chain has TRBV19 and TRBJ1-1; D remains unclear. CDR3 length: 14 amino acids. The germline gives CDR1 LNHDA, CDR2 SQIVND (reference sequence). The CDR3 loop reads CASSIAPPGTDAFF. CDR3 nucleotides: TGTGCCAGTAGTATCGCACCCCCCGGTACTGACGCTTTCTTT.

V gene TRBV9 combines with J gene TRBJ2-7; TRBD2 matches 11 bases. The CDR3 length is 15 residues. Losses at the gene ends were 3 bases for V and 4 bases for J; bases not matched to a gene: 6. Germline V gene data show CDR1 as SGDLS and CDR2 as YYNGEE. CDR3 nucleotide sequence: TGTGCCAGCAGCGCAACTAGCGGGAGCAAGTACGAGCAGTACTTC. Translated, it gives CASSATSGSKYEQYF. Full variable domain (remainder filled in from reference TRBV9 and TRBJ2-7): DSGVTQTPKHLITATGQRVTLRCSPRSGDLSVYWYQQSLDQGLQFLIQYYNGEERAKGNILERFSAQQFPDLHSELNLSSLELGDSALYFCASSATSGSKYEQYFGPGTRLTVT.

This clone was detected only once. The rearrangement links TRBV4-2 to TRBJ1-6; D unclear. CDR3 length equals 13 residues. CDR1 is LGHNA, CDR2 YNFKEQ, per germline. V lost 1 base and J 13 bases, leaving 11 bases between the germline ends. CDR3 in DNA: TGTGCCAGCAGCCAAGTCCTACTGGAGCCCCTCCACTTT. Its translation: CASSQVLLEPLHF.

V is TRBV9 and J is TRBJ2-7, with 10 positions matching TRBD2. This CDR3 comprises 16 residues. The ends lost 3 bases at V and 1 base at J; junction bases unmatched: 7. The germline CDR1 and CDR2 sequences are SGDLS and YYNGEE. The CDR3: CASSAGLAEKSYEQYF. The CDR3 coding sequence is TGTGCCAGCAGCGCCGGACTAGCGGAGAAATCCTACGAGCAGTACTTC.

The V gene is TRBV28, the J gene TRBJ1-1, with a weak D call TRBD1 (6 bases). This CDR3 has 14 amino acids. Deletions cut 5 bases from V and 0 bases from J, with 10 bases between. Per germline, CDR1 MDHEN and CDR2 SYDVKM. CDR3 coding DNA: TGTGCCAGCAGTGCAGGGGTTATGAACACTGAAGCTTTCTTT. Protein: CASSAGVMNTEAFF.

The chain links TRBV6-1 to TRBJ2-1; 9 bases align to TRBD2. Germline CDR1 is MNHNS and CDR2 is SASEGT. The CDR3 sequence is 16 residues long. The V segment lost 2 bases and the J segment 4 bases; nucleotides outside the gene matches: 6. In nucleotides, the CDR3 is TGTGCCAGCAGTGAAAGGTTTAGCGGGGGATACAATGAGCAGTTCTTC. This translates into CASSERFSGGYNEQFF.

The chain is built from TRBV14 and TRBJ2-7; TRBD1 agrees at 7 bases. Germline assignment: CDR1 SGHDN and CDR2 FVKESK. Trimming cost V 3 bases and J 2 bases; bases outside gene matches: 10. CDR3 size: 16 residues. CDR3 bases: TGTGCCAGCAGCCAGCTTTACAGGGGCCGCGCCTACGAGCAGTACTTC. Translated, it gives CASSQLYRGRAYEQYF.

This sequence joins TRBV2 and TRBJ1-4, with D perhaps matching TRBD1 (6 bases). Germline CDR1 and CDR2: SNHLY and FYNNEI. The CDR3 covers 14 residues. Trimming pared 6 bases from V and 8 bases from J, leaving 16 bases between. DNA for the CDR3: TGTGCCAGCAGGGAGACAGGCTCTTCCGAAAAACTGTTTTTT. Its protein product is CASRETGSSEKLFF.

Comments on this clone: The same CDR3 is also encoded by other DNA sequences in this sample. The V gene is TRBV5-1, the J gene TRBJ2-5, with a tentative D call TRBD2 (6 bases). V was clipped by 4 bases and J by 4 bases, with 14 bases between them. Germline values: CDR1 SGHRS, CDR2 YFSETQ. The CDR3 has 14 amino acids. The CDR3 protein is CASSAGTEGETQYF. The DNA for the CDR3 is TGCGCCAGCAGCGCCGGGACGGAGGGAGAGACCCAGTACTTC.

The V call is TRBV6-6, the J call TRBJ1-3, with D hard to call. The CDR3 length is 12 residues. The ends were cut back, 3 bases at V and 11 bases at J, with 11 bases in the middle. Per the germline V gene, CDR1 is MNHNY and CDR2 is SVGAGI (reference sequence). The DNA for the CDR3 is TGTGCCAGCAGTTATTCCCAAGAAGCCATATATTTT. Its translation: CASSYSQEAIYF.

This chain connects TRBV30 to TRBJ2-1; 10 bases fit TRBD2. CDR1 is GTSNPN and CDR2 is SVGIG in the germline V gene (reference sequence). The CDR3 runs 17 residues. Trimming removed 0 bases from V and 9 bases from J; junction bases left unmatched: 14. The CDR3 sequence: CAWSVRGAAGGRGEQFF. In DNA form, the CDR3 reads TGTGCCTGGAGTGTTAGGGGAGCAGCGGGAGGGAGGGGTGAGCAGTTCTTC.